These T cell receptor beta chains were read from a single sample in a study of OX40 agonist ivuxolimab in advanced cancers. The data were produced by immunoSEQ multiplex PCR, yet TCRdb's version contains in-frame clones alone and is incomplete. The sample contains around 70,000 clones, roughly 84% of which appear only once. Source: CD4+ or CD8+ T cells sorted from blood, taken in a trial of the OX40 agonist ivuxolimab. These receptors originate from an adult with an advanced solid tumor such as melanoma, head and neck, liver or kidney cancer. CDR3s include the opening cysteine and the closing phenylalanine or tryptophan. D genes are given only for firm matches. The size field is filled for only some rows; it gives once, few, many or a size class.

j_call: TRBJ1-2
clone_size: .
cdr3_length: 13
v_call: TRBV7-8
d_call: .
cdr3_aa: CASSPSPIYGYTF
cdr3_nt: TGTGCCAGCAGCCCAAGTCCAATTTATGGCTACACCTTC

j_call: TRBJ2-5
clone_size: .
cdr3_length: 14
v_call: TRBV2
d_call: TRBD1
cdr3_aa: CASSLQGGGETQYF
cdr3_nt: TGTGCCAGCAGTTTACAGGGGGGCGGTGAGACCCAGTACTTC

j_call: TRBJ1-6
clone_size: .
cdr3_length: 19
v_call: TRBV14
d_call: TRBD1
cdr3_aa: CASSQDPGQGFGYNSPLHF
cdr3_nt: TGTGCCAGCAGCCAAGACCCGGGACAGGGATTCGGATATAATTCACCCCTCCACTTT

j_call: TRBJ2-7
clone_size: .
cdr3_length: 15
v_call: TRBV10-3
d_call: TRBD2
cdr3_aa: CAISESLAGAYEQYF
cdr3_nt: TGTGCCATCAGTGAGTCACTAGCGGGAGCTTACGAGCAGTACTTC

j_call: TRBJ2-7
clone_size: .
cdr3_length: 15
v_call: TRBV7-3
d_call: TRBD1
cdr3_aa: CASSASTGQASEQYF
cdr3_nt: TGTGCCAGCAGCGCTTCAACGGGACAGGCCTCCGAGCAGTACTTC

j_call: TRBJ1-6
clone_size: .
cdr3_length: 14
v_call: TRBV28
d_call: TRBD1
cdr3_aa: CASSAGQPSRPLHF
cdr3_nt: TGTGCCAGCAGTGCGGGACAGCCATCCAGACCCCTCCACTTT

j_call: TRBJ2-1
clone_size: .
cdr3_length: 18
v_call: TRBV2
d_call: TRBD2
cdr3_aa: CASSDRGASGRFRNEQFF
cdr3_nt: TGTGCCAGCAGTGACCGTGGGGCTAGCGGGAGATTTAGGAATGAGCAGTTCTTC

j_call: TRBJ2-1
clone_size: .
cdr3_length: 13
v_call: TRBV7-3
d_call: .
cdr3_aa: CASSLRGGGPEFF
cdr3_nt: TGTGCCAGCAGCTTAAGGGGTGGGGGACCAGAGTTCTTC

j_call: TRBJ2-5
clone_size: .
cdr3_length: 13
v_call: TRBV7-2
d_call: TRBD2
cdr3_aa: CASSGTRKETQYF
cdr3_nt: TGTGCCAGCAGCGGGACTAGAAAGGAGACCCAGTACTTC

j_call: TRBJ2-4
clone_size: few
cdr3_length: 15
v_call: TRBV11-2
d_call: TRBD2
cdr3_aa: CASSPRAGGGNIQYF
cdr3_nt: TGTGCCAGCAGCCCCCGAGCGGGAGGGGGGAACATTCAGTACTTC

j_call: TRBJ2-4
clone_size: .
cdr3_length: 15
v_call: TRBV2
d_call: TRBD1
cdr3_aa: CASSAARTGGNIQYF
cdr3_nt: TGTGCCAGCAGTGCTGCCCGGACAGGGGGAAACATTCAGTACTTC

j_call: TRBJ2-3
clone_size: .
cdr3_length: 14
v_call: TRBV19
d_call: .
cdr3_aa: CASSIRDPTDTQYF
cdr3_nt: TGTGCCAGTAGTATCCGAGACCCCACAGATACGCAGTATTTT

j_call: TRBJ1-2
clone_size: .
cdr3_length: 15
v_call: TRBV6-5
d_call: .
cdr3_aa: CASSFTLDANYGYTF
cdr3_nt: TGTGCCAGCAGTTTCACGCTTGACGCCAACTATGGCTACACCTTC

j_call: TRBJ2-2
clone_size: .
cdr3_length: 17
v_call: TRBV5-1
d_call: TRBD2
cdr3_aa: CASSLRGASGSTGELFF
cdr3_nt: TGCGCCAGCAGCTTGAGAGGGGCTAGCGGGAGTACCGGGGAGCTGTTTTTT

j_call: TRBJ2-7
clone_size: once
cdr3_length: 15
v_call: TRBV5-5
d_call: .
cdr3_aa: CASSTQGQGYGEQYF
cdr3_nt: TGTGCCAGCAGCACTCAAGGGCAGGGGTACGGCGAGCAGTACTTC

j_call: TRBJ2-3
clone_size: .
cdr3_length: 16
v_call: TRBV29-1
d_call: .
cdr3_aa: CSVEGRGATSTDTQYF
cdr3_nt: TGCAGCGTTGAGGGGAGGGGGGCAACTAGCACAGATACGCAGTATTTT

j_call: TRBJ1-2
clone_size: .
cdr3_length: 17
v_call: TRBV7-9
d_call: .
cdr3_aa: CASSLAEGLGERFGYTF
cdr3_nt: TGTGCCAGCAGCTTAGCGGAAGGACTAGGGGAAAGGTTTGGCTACACCTTC

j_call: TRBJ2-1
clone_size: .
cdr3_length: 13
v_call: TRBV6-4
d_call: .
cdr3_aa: CASRDPPSNEQFF
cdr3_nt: TGTGCCAGCAGGGACCCCCCCAGCAATGAGCAGTTCTTC

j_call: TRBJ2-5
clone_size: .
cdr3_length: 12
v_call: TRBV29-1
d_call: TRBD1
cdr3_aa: CSVETGRETQYF
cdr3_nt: TGCAGCGTTGAGACAGGGAGAGAGACCCAGTACTTC

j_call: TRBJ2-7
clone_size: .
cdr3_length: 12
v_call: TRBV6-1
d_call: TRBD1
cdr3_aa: CASRTGSYEQYF
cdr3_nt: TGTGCCAGCAGGACAGGGTCCTACGAGCAGTACTTC

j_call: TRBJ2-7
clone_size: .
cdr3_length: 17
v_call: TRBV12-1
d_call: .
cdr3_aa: CASSNSTSGDTIYEQYF
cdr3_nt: TGTGCCAGCAGCAACTCGACTAGCGGGGACACGATCTACGAGCAGTACTTC

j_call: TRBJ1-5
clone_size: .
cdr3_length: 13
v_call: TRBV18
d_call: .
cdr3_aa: CASSLGYNQPQHF
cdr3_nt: TGTGCCAGCTCATTGGGGTACAATCAGCCCCAGCATTTT

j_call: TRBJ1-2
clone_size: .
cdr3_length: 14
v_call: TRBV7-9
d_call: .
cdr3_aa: CASTGWAGDYGYTF
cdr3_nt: TGTGCCAGCACCGGCTGGGCCGGTGACTATGGCTACACCTTC

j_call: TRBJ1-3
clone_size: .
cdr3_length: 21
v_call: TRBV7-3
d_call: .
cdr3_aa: CASSFPQLKGRKDGSGNTIYF
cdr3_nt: TGTGCCAGCAGCTTCCCCCAGTTAAAAGGCCGGAAGGATGGATCCGGAAACACCATATATTTT

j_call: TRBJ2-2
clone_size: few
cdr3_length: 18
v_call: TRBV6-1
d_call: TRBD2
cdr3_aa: CASSEQSWVAGAAGELFF
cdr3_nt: TGTGCCAGCAGTGAACAATCGTGGGTAGCGGGAGCTGCCGGGGAGCTGTTTTTT